Listed here are 22 T cell receptor beta chains from one sample, sequenced in a study of Graves' ophthalmopathy and Graves' hyperthyroidism. Amplified material comprised TCR beta CDR3 regions derived from RNA transcripts. HTBI primers were used in a first-round RT-PCR, which preceded a second-round multiplex PCR. TCRdb fed the multiplex PCR reads into MiXCR, producing one record per CDR3 protein. The sample has 400,000 to 450,000 distinct CDR3 sequences, around 20% seen once. The sequencing sample was made of peripheral blood. Receptors were obtained from a woman between 18 and 29 years old with stable Graves' hyperthyroidism.

The rearrangement links TRBV5-6 to TRBJ2-5; maybe TRBD2 (6 bases). CDR1 is SGHDT, CDR2 YYEEEE, per germline. Trimming took off 2 bases at V and 1 base at J, with 15 bases between the two ends. The CDR3 spans 16 residues. The CDR3 spells CASSLPGANLQETQYF. The CDR3 DNA is TGTGCCAGCAGCTTACCGGGAGCGAACCTCCAAGAGACCCAGTACTTC. Full variable domain (rest looked up from reference TRBV5-6 and TRBJ2-5): DAGVTQSPTHLIKTRGQQVTLRCSPKSGHDTVSWYQQALGQGPQFIFQYYEEEERQRGNFPDRFSGHQFPNYSSELNVNALLLGDSALYLCASSLPGANLQETQYFGPGTRLLVL.

This clonotype was seen at least ten times. J is TRBJ1-2 and V is TRBV24-1; D gene ambiguous. The germline CDR1 and CDR2 sequences are KGHDR and SFDVKD. The ends were cut back, 9 bases at V and 6 bases at J, with 13 bases in the middle. The CDR3 length is 12 residues. The CDR3, as DNA: TGTGCCACCCCGGTAAGATATGATGGCTACACCTTC. Encoded protein: CATPVRYDGYTF.

This clonotype was counted at least ten times. Here the CDR3 DNA reads TGTGCCACCAGTGGGGGAAGGGGGCCCTACTCTGGGGCCAACGTCCTGACTTTC. Encoded protein: CATSGGRGPYSGANVLTF. The chain links TRBV24-1 to TRBJ2-6; 7 positions agree with TRBD1. V lost 5 bases and J lost 0; bases outside the gene matches: 9. Germline V gene sequence: CDR1 KGHDR, CDR2 SFDVKD. This CDR3 region has 18 residues.

The chain uses TRBV4-2 and TRBJ2-7; 12 bases line up with TRBD2. Looked up from germline, CDR1 is LGHNA and CDR2 is YNFKEQ. This CDR3 has 15 residues. Trimming took 4 bases from V and 7 from J; bases not matched to a gene: 8. Here the CDR3 DNA reads TGTGCCAGCAGCCGAGGACTAGCGGGGATGGGTGAGCAGTACTTC. Protein product: CASSRGLAGMGEQYF.

This clonotype has ten or more counts. The gene calls are TRBV6-5 and TRBJ2-7; D gene uncertain. The CDR3 is 13 amino acids. Germline V gene sequence: CDR1 MNHEY, CDR2 SVGAGI. Trimming took 2 bases from V and 6 from J, leaving 11 bases between them. CDR3 sequence (DNA): TGTGCCAGCAGTTACCCCTGGATGGCCGAGCAGTACTTC. This sequence encodes CASSYPWMAEQYF.

The chain employs TRBV6-2 or TRBV6-3 and TRBJ1-2; D possibly corresponds to TRBD1 (5 bases). CDR1 is MNHEY and CDR2 is SVGEGT in the germline V gene. The V end was cut by 4 bases, the J end by 5 bases, with 14 bases between. CDR3 length: 14 amino acids. This CDR3 reads CASSWRGARYGYTF. CDR3 coding DNA: TGTGCCAGCAGTTGGAGAGGGGCTCGGTATGGCTACACCTTC.

The V gene is TRBV3-1, the J gene TRBJ1-2; weak D call: TRBD1 (5 bases). CDR1 is LGHDT, CDR2 YNNKEL, per germline (reference sequence). The V end was cut by 1 base, the J end by 4 bases, with 13 bases between. This CDR3 is built from 15 residues. Here the CDR3 DNA reads TGTGCCAGCAGCCAAGGGGGCGTAGGACTCTATGGCTACACCTTC. As protein: CASSQGGVGLYGYTF.

The CDR3 reads CASSEARIAGGPGNQPQHF. The CDR3 DNA reads TGTGCCAGCAGTGAAGCGCGGATTGCAGGGGGCCCGGGGAATCAGCCCCAGCATTTT. The V call is TRBV6-1, the J call TRBJ1-5, with TRBD1 matching 8 bases. V trimming: 0 bases; J trimming: 4 bases; junction bases outside the gene matches: 14. Germline V CDR1 and CDR2: MNHNS, SASEGT. The CDR3 is made up of 19 amino acids.

The V and J genes are TRBV5-1 and TRBJ1-2; no firm D call. The V end lost 6 bases, the J end lost 3 bases, and 12 bases lay between the germline ends. The CDR3 loop spans 13 amino acids. Germline lookup yields CDR1 SGHRS and CDR2 YFSETQ. The CDR3 DNA follows: TGCGCCAGCACCGCGTCGGGCCACTATGGCTACACCTTC. Residues: CASTASGHYGYTF.

This clonotype was seen many times. V and J are TRBV5-5 and TRBJ2-7; 10 bases are a match to TRBD2. J was trimmed by 3 bases and V by 7 bases; bases with no gene match: 1. The CDR3 has 12 residues. In germline, CDR1 is SGHKS, CDR2 YYEKEE (reference sequence). CDR3 residues: CASRTSGYEQYF. The CDR3 DNA is TGTGCCAGCCGGACTAGCGGCTACGAGCAGTACTTC. Full variable domain (missing parts from reference TRBV5-5 and TRBJ2-7): DAGVTQSPTHLIKTRGQQVTLRCSPISGHKSVSWYQQVLGQGPQFIFQYYEKEERGRGNFPDRFSARQFPNYSSELNVNALLLGDSALYLCASRTSGYEQYFGPGTRLTVT.

This clonotype showed up many times. The rearrangement joins TRBV20-1 to TRBJ2-5, with D tentatively TRBD1 (8 bases). CDR1 is DFQATT and CDR2 is SNEGSKA in the germline V gene (reference sequence). The ends were cut back, 5 bases at V and 4 bases at J, with 17 bases in the middle. The CDR3 is made up of 14 amino acids. CDR3 DNA sequence: TGCAGTGCTCGTGGACAGGGAGGGGGAGAGACCCAGTACTTC. Its translation: CSARGQGGGETQYF.

The table lists this clonotype with a few counts. The chain links TRBV15 to TRBJ1-2, with D tentatively TRBD1 (6 bases). CDR3 length: 15 residues. Trimming took 1 base from V and 8 from J, leaving 17 bases between them. In germline, CDR1 is LNHNV, CDR2 YYDKDF (reference sequence). CDR3 in amino acids: CATSRGGQETVGYTF. The DNA for the CDR3 is TGTGCCACCAGCAGAGGGGGGCAGGAGACGGTCGGCTACACCTTC.

Ten or more counts support this clonotype. The V and J genes are TRBV13 and TRBJ1-2, with 8 bases identical to TRBD1. Germline-derived CDR1 and CDR2 are PRHDT and FYEKMQ (reference sequence). This CDR3 contains 12 residues. V lost 5 bases to trimming and J lost 8 bases; unmatched junction nucleotides: 4. DNA of the CDR3: TGTGCCAGCAGCAAGACAGGGGTCGGCTACACCTTC. Protein sequence: CASSKTGVGYTF.

The V gene is TRBV9, the J gene TRBJ2-7, with 7 bases aligning to TRBD1. Germline lookup yields CDR1 SGDLS and CDR2 YYNGEE. J lost 2 bases, V lost 4 bases, and 12 bases had no gene match. The length of the CDR3 is 16 residues. In nucleotides, the CDR3 is TGTGCCAGCAGCCCGACGGGACAGACTAACCCCTACGAGCAGTACTTC. This sequence encodes CASSPTGQTNPYEQYF.

The chain uses TRBV6-4 and TRBJ1-6, with D maybe TRBD1 (5 bases). Germline assignment: CDR1 MRHNA and CDR2 SNTAGT. V lost 6 bases, J lost 9 bases, and 9 bases lay in between. CDR3 length equals 12 residues. CDR3 residues: CASSRASSPLHF. The CDR3, as DNA: TGTGCCAGCAGCAGGGCTAGTTCACCCCTCCACTTT.

The V gene is TRBV15, the J gene TRBJ2-2; tentatively, D is TRBD2 (5 bases). This CDR3 spans 17 amino acids. Trimming took 0 bases from V and 2 from J, leaving 13 bases between them. Germline loops: CDR1 LNHNV, CDR2 YYDKDF (reference sequence). The CDR3 region is CATSRDYTTGNTGELFF. CDR3 nucleotide sequence: TGTGCCACCAGCAGAGATTATACTACGGGAAACACCGGGGAGCTGTTTTTT.

This clonotype came up many times. This chain links TRBV28 with TRBJ2-7; D unclear. Germline V CDR1 and CDR2: MDHEN, SYDVKM. V was cut by 7 bases and J by 6 bases, with 13 bases left in between. The CDR3 runs to 12 residues. The CDR3 loop reads CASTLRDGEQYF. DNA for the CDR3: TGTGCCAGCACCCTAAGAGACGGCGAGCAGTACTTC.

The CDR3 nucleotides are TGTGCCAGCAGTGACTCGGCGCCTAGCTACGAGCAGTACGTC. Translating it yields CASSDSAPSYEQYV. The genes are TRBV6-2 or TRBV6-3 and TRBJ2-7, with D unclear. Germline CDR1 and CDR2: MNHEY and SVGEGT. There are 14 residues in the CDR3.

This clonotype was seen a few times. The CDR3 here is CASSPRTNTEAFF. The CDR3, as DNA: TGTGCCAGCAGCCCCAGAACGAACACTGAAGCTTTCTTT. The V call is TRBV7-2, the J call TRBJ1-1; D not resolved. CDR1 and CDR2 from the germline V gene are SGHTA and FQGNSA. The CDR3 loop spans 13 amino acids. Trimming shortened V by 5 bases and J by 1 base, and 8 bases separated the two germline ends. Full variable domain (outside the CDR3, taken from reference TRBV7-2 and TRBJ1-1): GAGVSQSPSNKVTEKGKDVELRCDPISGHTALYWYRQSLGQGLEFLIYFQGNSAPDKSGLPSDRFSAERTGGSVSTLTIQRTQQEDSAVYLCASSPRTNTEAFFGQGTRLTVV.

This clonotype has at least ten counts. This rearrangement joins TRBV24-1 to TRBJ2-7, with a weak D call TRBD1 (6 bases). From germline, CDR1 is KGHDR and CDR2 SFDVKD. V was pared by 5 bases and J by 4 bases, with 11 bases between. CDR3 length: 13 residues. The CDR3 DNA follows: TGTGCCACCAGTGCCGCGACAGGTTACGAGCAGTACTTC. This translates into CATSAATGYEQYF.

There are many counts of this clonotype. The chain carries TRBV12-3 or TRBV12-4 and TRBJ1-1, with D uncertain. V was trimmed by 3 bases and J by 3 bases, leaving 8 bases between them. CDR3 length: 13 residues. Here the CDR3 reads CASSFGEDTEAFF. For the CDR3, the DNA is TGTGCCAGCAGTTTCGGGGAGGACACTGAAGCTTTCTTT.

This clonotype was seen a handful of times. The chain joins TRBV7-2 to TRBJ2-6; TRBD2 aligns across 7 bases. There are 14 residues in the CDR3. With 6 bases clipped from V and 4 bases from J, the junction kept 3 bases outside the gene matches. Germline V CDR1 and CDR2: SGHTA, FQGNSA. The CDR3 spells CASRLAAGANVLTF. The CDR3 DNA sequence: TGTGCCAGCAGGCTAGCGGCCGGGGCCAACGTCCTGACTTTC.